These T cell receptor beta chains were read from a single sample in a study of shared clonotypes between healthy human individuals. The assay was immunoSEQ multiplex PCR, and TCRdb's table has in-frame clones only and misses some. Of about 680,000 clones listed, 74% are singletons. The specimen was memory CD4+ T cells sorted from blood. The receptor source for this set is a woman in her 30s in good health. Both conserved end residues are part of each CDR3. Fields, in order: clone size, D gene, V gene, J gene, CDR3 DNA, CDR3 protein. The D gene is left open where the match is weak. Expanded clones get a size class; other rows say once, few or many, or leave the size out.

NA	NA	TRBV27	TRBJ1-5	TGTGCCAACCCAAGTCTCCAAGTCTCCATGACTGACAATCAGCCCCAGCATTTT	CANPSLQVSMTDNQPQHF
NA	NA	TRBV6-1	TRBJ1-5	TGTGCCAGCGGGACGGCTTATGTTCGGCCCCAGCATTTT	CASGTAYVRPQHF
NA	TRBD1	TRBV11-3	TRBJ2-7	TGTGCCAGCAGCCGGGACAGGCAGACCTACGAGCAGTACTTC	CASSRDRQTYEQYF
NA	NA	TRBV6-6	TRBJ2-5	TGTGCCAGCAGTTACGCCCTAAAGGGGTTAGAGACCCAGTACTTC	CASSYALKGLETQYF
few	NA	TRBV5-4	TRBJ1-1	TGTGCCAGCAGCTTGCCGACTACCCCGGGGGGGGACACTGAAGCTTTCTTT	CASSLPTTPGGDTEAFF
NA	NA	TRBV5-1	TRBJ1-2	TGCGCCAGCAGCTTGGCCACGGCAGTGGCTGGCTACACCTTC	CASSLATAVAGYTF
NA	NA	TRBV29-1	TRBJ1-1	TGCAGCGTGTCCAGGAACACTGAAGCTTTCTTT	CSVSRNTEAFF
NA	NA	TRBV5-4	TRBJ1-4	TGTGCCAGCAGCTTCGGGGTGAATGAAAAACTGTTTTTT	CASSFGVNEKLFF
once	NA	TRBV5-6	TRBJ2-1	TGTGCCAGCAGCTTGGATGTGGGAGAAGTTTCAAATGAGCAGTTCTTC	CASSLDVGEVSNEQFF
NA	TRBD2	TRBV7-8	TRBJ2-7	TGTGCCAGCAGAAATATGGGGACTAGTATCTACGAGCAGTACTTC	CASRNMGTSIYEQYF
NA	NA	TRBV5-1	TRBJ2-7	TGCGCCAGCAGCGCAGCCTACGAGCAGTACTTC	CASSAAYEQYF
few	TRBD1	TRBV7-6	TRBJ2-5	TGTGCCAGCAGCTTAGCGGGCCCAGGGGGTGCCGAGACCCAGTACTTC	CASSLAGPGGAETQYF
NA	NA	TRBV18	TRBJ1-1	TGTGCCAGCTCACCACTGGAATCCAGAACTGAAGCTTTCTTT	CASSPLESRTEAFF
NA	NA	TRBV20-1	TRBJ2-1	TGCAGTGCTAGGGTGTACGAGCAGTTCTTC	CSARVYEQFF
NA	NA	TRBV29-1	TRBJ2-1	TGCAGCGTTGAAGATTCTGGGACCAGTCCCAATGAGCAGTTCTTC	CSVEDSGTSPNEQFF
NA	TRBD1	TRBV29-1	TRBJ2-1	TGCAGCGTTGTCCGGCCAGGGGGCATGAGAAAAAGGGGGTACAATGAGCAGTTCTTC	CSVVRPGGMRKRGYNEQFF
NA	TRBD1	TRBV19	TRBJ2-7	TGTGCCAGTAGTAGAACAGGGGTGGACTACGAGCAGTACTTC	CASSRTGVDYEQYF
NA	TRBD1	TRBV6-6	TRBJ2-7	TGTGCCAGCAGTTACGGGCGGACAGGGGACTACGAGCAGTACTTC	CASSYGRTGDYEQYF
once	NA	TRBV5-4	TRBJ1-1	TGTGCCAGCAGCTTGGATTCAGGGGCGAACACTGAAGCTTTCTTT	CASSLDSGANTEAFF
few	NA	TRBV14	TRBJ2-1	TGTGCCAGCAGCCAAAGAGGTAATAGGCATGAGCAGTTCTTC	CASSQRGNRHEQFF
NA	NA	TRBV19	TRBJ2-2	TGTGCCAGTAGTACTTGGTCCACCGGGGAGCTGTTTTTT	CASSTWSTGELFF
NA	TRBD1	TRBV27	TRBJ2-7	TGTGCCAGCAGTTTATCGAGGACAGGGACCTACGAGCAGTACTTC	CASSLSRTGTYEQYF
NA	TRBD1	TRBV7-2	TRBJ2-7	TGTGCCAGCAGCTTAGGAACGGGCAGGGGGCACGAGCAGTACTTC	CASSLGTGRGHEQYF
NA	NA	TRBV2	TRBJ1-1	TGTGCCACCAGCCCCAGAGGGGGGGTAGGCACTGAAGCTTTCTTT	CATSPRGGVGTEAFF
NA	NA	TRBV6-1	TRBJ1-4	TGTGCCGGCGGACGGGAGCTTAATGAAAAACTGTTTTTT	CAGGRELNEKLFF
NA	TRBD1	TRBV5-1	TRBJ2-5	TGCGCCAGCAGCGGCAAGACAGGGCATGAGGAGACCCAGTACTTC	CASSGKTGHEETQYF
NA	NA	TRBV5-1	TRBJ2-7	TGCGCCAGCAGCCCCACCGGACAGCTCTCCTACGAGCAGTACTTC	CASSPTGQLSYEQYF
NA	TRBD2	TRBV10-3	TRBJ2-7	TGTGCCATCAGTATGGCCGGTGCTAGCGGGAGGTCATCCTACGAGCAGTACTTC	CAISMAGASGRSSYEQYF
NA	TRBD2	TRBV19	TRBJ2-7	TGTGCCAGTAGTATTCTCGCCCGGCGGAGCGGGAGGAGGAGCGAGCAGTACTTC	CASSILARRSGRRSEQYF
medium-sized	NA	TRBV6-1	TRBJ2-2	TGTGCCAGCAGTGGGGGGTCGACTGGCGGGACCGGGGAGCTGTTTTTT	CASSGGSTGGTGELFF
NA	NA	TRBV25-1	TRBJ2-3	TGTGCCAGCAGTGCACCGCAGGGTCCAGGGGATACGCAGTATTTT	CASSAPQGPGDTQYF
NA	TRBD1	TRBV2	TRBJ1-5	TGTGCCAGCAGGTACGGGACAGGGGGCAATCAGCCCCAGCATTTT	CASRYGTGGNQPQHF
NA	TRBD1	TRBV19	TRBJ1-1	TGTGCCAGTAGTATAGATCAGGGGGCAAACACTGAAGCTTTCTTT	CASSIDQGANTEAFF
NA	NA	TRBV28	TRBJ1-2	TGTGCCAGCAGTATCCACCCCGGGGGGGCCCCTCCTGGAGGCTACACCTTC	CASSIHPGGAPPGGYTF
NA	TRBD1	TRBV5-1	TRBJ2-1	TGCGCCAGCAGCCCGAGACAGGGCTACAATGAGCAGTTCTTC	CASSPRQGYNEQFF
NA	NA	TRBV6-6	TRBJ2-2	TGTGCCAGCAGTTCGGGACTTGAGAGAACCGGGGAGCTGTTTTTT	CASSSGLERTGELFF
NA	NA	TRBV19	TRBJ2-2	TGTGCCAGTAGCACAGGGACGCTGAGCACCGGGGAGCTGTTTTTT	CASSTGTLSTGELFF
NA	TRBD2	TRBV13	TRBJ2-7	TGTGCCAGCAGCTTAGGGAAATTAGCGGGTTGGTCCTACGAGCAGTACTTC	CASSLGKLAGWSYEQYF
NA	NA	TRBV10-3	TRBJ1-1	TGTGCCATCAATTCAGGAGATTGGAACACTGAAGCTTTCTTT	CAINSGDWNTEAFF
NA	NA	TRBV13	TRBJ2-7	TGTGCCAGCAGCTCTACCCTGAGCTCCTACGAGCAGTACTTC	CASSSTLSSYEQYF
NA	NA	TRBV5-1	TRBJ2-7	TGCGCCAGCAGCTTGGGTTTTGGGGCAGCCTCCTACGAGCAGTACTTC	CASSLGFGAASYEQYF
NA	NA	TRBV5-1	TRBJ1-1	TGCGCCAGCAGCTTGGGTATTCAAGAGAACACTGAAGCTTTCTTT	CASSLGIQENTEAFF
NA	NA	TRBV19	TRBJ1-5	TGTGCCAGTAGTAATGAGCCAGTTATTGGGATTAGCAATCAGCCCCAGCATTTT	CASSNEPVIGISNQPQHF
NA	NA	TRBV10-3	TRBJ2-7	TGTGCCATCAAGGGGACTGGTGCCTACGAGCAGTACTTC	CAIKGTGAYEQYF
NA	NA	TRBV6-5	TRBJ2-7	TGTGCCAGCAGTTACCAACCCCAAAATTACGAGCAGTACTTC	CASSYQPQNYEQYF
NA	NA	TRBV7-2	TRBJ2-2	TGTGCCAGCGGCGTGGGGCTTCTTGACACCGGGGAGCTGTTTTTT	CASGVGLLDTGELFF
NA	TRBD2	TRBV28	TRBJ2-1	TGTGCCAGCACTTTAAGTGGACTAGCGGGATTACAGAGCTCCTACAATGAGCAGTTCTTC	CASTLSGLAGLQSSYNEQFF
NA	NA	TRBV9	TRBJ2-1	TGTGCCAGCAGCGTCGTAACGGGTGGGAATGAGCAGTTCTTC	CASSVVTGGNEQFF
NA	TRBD2	TRBV5-1	TRBJ2-1	TGCGCCAGCAGCTTGGTGTCTAGCGGTTACAATGAGCAGTTCTTC	CASSLVSSGYNEQFF
NA	TRBD1	TRBV7-8	TRBJ2-3	TGTGCCAGCAGCCGTGGCGGACAGGCCTTAGATACGCAGTATTTT	CASSRGGQALDTQYF
NA	TRBD1	TRBV29-1	TRBJ1-4	TGCAGCGGATCCAGGGGGTCAGGGAATGAAAAACTGTTTTTT	CSGSRGSGNEKLFF
NA	TRBD1	TRBV28	TRBJ2-7	TGTGCCAGCAGCCCTGGGGACAGGGTTTCTGAGCAGTACTTC	CASSPGDRVSEQYF
NA	TRBD1	TRBV6-1	TRBJ2-7	TGTGCCAGCAGTGGAGGGGACAGCTCCTACGAGCAGTACTTC	CASSGGDSSYEQYF
NA	NA	TRBV5-1	TRBJ2-2	TGCGCCAGCAGCTACCCCGGGCCCGGGGAGCTGTTTTTT	CASSYPGPGELFF
NA	NA	TRBV5-1	TRBJ2-7	TGCGCCAGCAGCTTGGCGGAGCGACCGAGGACCTACGAGCAGTACTTC	CASSLAERPRTYEQYF
NA	TRBD2	TRBV18	TRBJ2-3	TGTGCCAGCTCACGTACTAGCGGGATAACAATCACAGATACGCAGTATTTT	CASSRTSGITITDTQYF
NA	NA	TRBV19	TRBJ1-1	TGTGCCAGTAGCGACAGTATAAGGAACACTGAAGCTTTCTTT	CASSDSIRNTEAFF
once	NA	TRBV6-1	TRBJ2-7	TGTGCCAGCAGTGAAGTTGGGGGGACTTCCTACGAGCAGTACTTC	CASSEVGGTSYEQYF